Listed below are T cell receptor beta chains from one sample, sequenced in a study of metastatic and nonmetastatic thyroid tumors. TCRdb reprocessed the PCR reads via MiXCR. Found here are tens of thousands of clones, around a sixth of them singletons; the top ten hold about 39%. Sequencing was done on a sample of blood. These receptor sequences come from a female donor with papillary thyroid cancer or a benign thyroid nodule (not recorded which). Some clones in this sample may be carry-over from other donors' samples. CDR3s leave out the opening cysteine and the closing phenylalanine or tryptophan. Each record gives: V gene, CDR3 protein.

TRBV19 | ASRQQGETNYGYT
TRBV5-4 | ASSGGLAFLETQY
TRBV5-1 | ASSGFNMGRFGEQY
TRBV3-1 | ASSGLLGNEQF
TRBV27 | ASSFSSGRDRHTGELF
TRBV19 | ASSMDAGAEAF
TRBV20-1 | SASRRQGSDQPQH
TRBV7-2 | ASSPNRGFGTDTQY
TRBV28 | ASSSLGQPYGYT
TRBV27 | ASSLSWTGGPYEQY
TRBV11-2 | ASSLEGTVAANEQF
TRBV11-3 | ASSLSPYEQY
TRBV29-1 | SVTRDSFQETQY
TRBV6-1 | ASNRQGAYEQY
TRBV2 | ASSTTRGGNTGELF
TRBV4-1 | ASSQDSGGLAYEQY
TRBV20-1 | SAVKGGFRTGELF
TRBV12-3/TRBV12-4 | ASSHSSGANVLT
TRBV28 | ASSLGGRSEKLF
TRBV29-1 | SVDKASRTSTDTQY
TRBV5-1 | ASSLLAGAGLAGGPGTQY
TRBV4-3 | ASSQQAGARTGELF
TRBV7-2 | ASSRRTGNEKLF
TRBV5-1 | ASSLDAGSRELF
TRBV5-4 | ASSPGLKMGETQY
TRBV25-1 | ASSESSANTGELF
TRBV11-2 | ASTPMSSRTEAF
TRBV10-3 | AISDRTSGSGYNEQF